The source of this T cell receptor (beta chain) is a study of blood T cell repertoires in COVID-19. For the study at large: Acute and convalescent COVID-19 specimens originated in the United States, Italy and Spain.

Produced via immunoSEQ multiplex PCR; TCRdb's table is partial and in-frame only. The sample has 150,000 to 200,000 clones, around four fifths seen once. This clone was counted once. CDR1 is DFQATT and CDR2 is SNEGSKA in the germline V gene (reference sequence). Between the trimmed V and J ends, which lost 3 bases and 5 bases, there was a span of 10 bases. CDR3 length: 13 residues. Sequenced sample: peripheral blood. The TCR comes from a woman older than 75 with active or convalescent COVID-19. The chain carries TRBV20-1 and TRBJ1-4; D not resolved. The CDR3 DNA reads TGCAGTGCTAGTGGTCACGGGAATGAAAAACTGTTTTTT. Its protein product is CSASGHGNEKLFF.